Given below is one T cell receptor beta chain in context. Antigen specificity is unknown. Germline loops: CDR1 DFQATT, CDR2 SNEGSKA (reference sequence). The CDR3 covers 16 residues. V dropped 1 base and J dropped 3 bases, with 18 bases sitting between them. The record originates from a study of T-cell reconstitution after alpha-beta-depleted transplantation in children. Preparing the TCRbeta library involved the use of unique molecular identifiers. TCRdb redid the calling of the PCR reads with MiXCR, one entry per CDR3 protein. Of fewer than 150,000 distinct CDR3 sequences listed, under 25% are singletons. General study findings and limits: Newly generated T cells supplied most T-cell counts and diversity one year post-transplant. The origin of alpha-beta T cells about two months after transplant was reportedly several hundred expanded graft clones.

The sample consisted of PBMCs, mostly from graft donor cells, taken 180 days after TCRalphabeta/CD19-depleted stem cell transplant. The clonotype was recovered from a male patient aged 2-10 years who had a stem cell transplant for chronic granulomatous disease, so the T cells may come from the graft donor. The chain is built from TRBV20-1 and TRBJ1-1, with D tentatively TRBD1 (5 bases). In DNA, the CDR3 is TGCAGTGCTAGAGTAGGCGGGCGTCAAGGGGACACTGAAGCTTTCTTT. It yields the protein CSARVGGRQGDTEAFF.